This T cell receptor beta chain came from a study of T-cell reconstitution after alpha-beta-depleted transplantation in children. Unique molecular identifiers were used to barcode this TCRbeta library. TCRdb re-called the PCR reads with MiXCR, one entry per CDR3 protein. The repertoire has hundreds of thousands of distinct CDR3 sequences, approximately 16% of them found once; the top ten carry 1.1%. The CDR3 runs to 16 residues. Trimming pared 0 bases from V and 6 bases from J, leaving 15 bases between. Germline loops: CDR1 KGHSH, CDR2 LQKENI. This receptor was identified in a human donor who donated a stem cell graft to a child with acute myeloid leukemia. The specimen was PBMCs from the stem cell graft donor, collected from the stem cell graft. V gene TRBV18 combines with J gene TRBJ2-1, with D unresolved. This chain's CDR3 is CASSPPKSGRSNEQFF. The CDR3 DNA follows: TGTGCCAGCTCACCACCGAAGTCGGGCAGGTCCAATGAGCAGTTCTTC.